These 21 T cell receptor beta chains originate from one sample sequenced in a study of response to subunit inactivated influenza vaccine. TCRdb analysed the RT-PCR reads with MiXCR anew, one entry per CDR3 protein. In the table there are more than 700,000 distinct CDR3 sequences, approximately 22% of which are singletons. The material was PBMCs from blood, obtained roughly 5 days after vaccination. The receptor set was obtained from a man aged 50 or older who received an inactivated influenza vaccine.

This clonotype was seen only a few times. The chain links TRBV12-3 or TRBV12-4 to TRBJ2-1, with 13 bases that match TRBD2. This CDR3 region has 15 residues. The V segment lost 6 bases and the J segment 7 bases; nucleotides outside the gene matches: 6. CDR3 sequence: CASSHKGLAGNEQFF. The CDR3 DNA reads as TGTGCCAGCAGCCATAAGGGACTAGCGGGAAATGAGCAGTTCTTC.

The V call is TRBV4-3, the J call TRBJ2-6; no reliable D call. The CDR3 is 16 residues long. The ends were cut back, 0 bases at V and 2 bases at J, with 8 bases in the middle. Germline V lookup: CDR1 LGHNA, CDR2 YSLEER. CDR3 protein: CASSQDMATGANVLTF. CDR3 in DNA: TGCGCCAGCAGCCAAGATATGGCTACTGGGGCCAACGTCCTGACTTTC.

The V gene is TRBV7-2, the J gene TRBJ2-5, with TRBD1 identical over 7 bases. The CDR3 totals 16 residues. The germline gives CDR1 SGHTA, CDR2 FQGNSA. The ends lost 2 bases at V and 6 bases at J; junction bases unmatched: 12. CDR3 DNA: TGTGCCAGCAGCTTAATTAGGGCAGGGGGTGGGCAGACCCAGTACTTC. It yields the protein CASSLIRAGGGQTQYF. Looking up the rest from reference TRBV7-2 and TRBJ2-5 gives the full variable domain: GAGVSQSPSNKVTEKGKDVELRCDPISGHTALYWYRQSLGQGLEFLIYFQGNSAPDKSGLPSDRFSAERTGGSVSTLTIQRTQQEDSAVYLCASSLIRAGGGQTQYFGPGTRLLVL.

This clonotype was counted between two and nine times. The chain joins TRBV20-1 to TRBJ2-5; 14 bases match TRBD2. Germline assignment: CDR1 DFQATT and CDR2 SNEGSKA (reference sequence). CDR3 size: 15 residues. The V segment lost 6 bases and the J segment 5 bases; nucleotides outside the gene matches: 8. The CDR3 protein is CSAPTSGRAFETQYF. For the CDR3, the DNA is TGCAGTGCGCCGACTAGCGGGAGGGCCTTCGAGACCCAGTACTTC.

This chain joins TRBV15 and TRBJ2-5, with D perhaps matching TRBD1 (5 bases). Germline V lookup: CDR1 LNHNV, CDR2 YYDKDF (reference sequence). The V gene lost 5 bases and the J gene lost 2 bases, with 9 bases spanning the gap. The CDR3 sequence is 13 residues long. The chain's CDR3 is CATSEGVQETQYF. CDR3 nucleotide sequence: TGTGCCACCAGCGAAGGGGTTCAAGAGACCCAGTACTTC.

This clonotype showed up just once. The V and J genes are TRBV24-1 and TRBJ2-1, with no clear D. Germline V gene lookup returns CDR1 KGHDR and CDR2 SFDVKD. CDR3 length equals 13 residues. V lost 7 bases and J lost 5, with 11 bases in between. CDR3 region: CATSDFYDNEQFF. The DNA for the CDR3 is TGTGCCACCAGCGACTTCTACGACAATGAGCAGTTCTTC.

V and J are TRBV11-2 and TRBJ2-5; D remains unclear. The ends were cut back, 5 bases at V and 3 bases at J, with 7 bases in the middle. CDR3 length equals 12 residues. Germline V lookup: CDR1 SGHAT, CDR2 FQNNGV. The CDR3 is CASSRAEETQYF. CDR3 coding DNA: TGTGCCAGCAGCCGGGCCGAAGAGACCCAGTACTTC.

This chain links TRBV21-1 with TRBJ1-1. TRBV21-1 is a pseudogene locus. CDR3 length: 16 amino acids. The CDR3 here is CASSPPGPSGNTEAFF. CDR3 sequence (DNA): TGTGCCAGCAGCCCCCCCGGGCCTTCCGGGAACACTGAAGCTTTCTTT.

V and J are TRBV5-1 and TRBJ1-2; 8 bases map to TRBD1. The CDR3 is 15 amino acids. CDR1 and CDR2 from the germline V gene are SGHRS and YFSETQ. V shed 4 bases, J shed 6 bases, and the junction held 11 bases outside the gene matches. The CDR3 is CASSGDIQGGNGYTF. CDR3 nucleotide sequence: TGCGCCAGCAGCGGTGATATACAGGGGGGGAATGGCTACACCTTC.

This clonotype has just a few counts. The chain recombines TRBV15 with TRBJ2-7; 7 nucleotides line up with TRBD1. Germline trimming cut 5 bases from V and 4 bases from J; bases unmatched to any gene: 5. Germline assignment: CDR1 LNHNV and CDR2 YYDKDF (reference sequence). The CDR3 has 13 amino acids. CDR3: CATSRPTGYEQYF. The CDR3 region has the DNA TGTGCCACCAGCCGCCCGACAGGGTACGAGCAGTACTTC. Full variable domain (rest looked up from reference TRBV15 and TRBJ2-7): DAMVIQNPRYQVTQFGKPVTLSCSQTLNHNVMYWYQQKSSQAPKLLFHYYDKDFNNEADTPDNFQSRRPNTSFCFLDIRSPGLGDTAMYLCATSRPTGYEQYFGPGTRLTVT.

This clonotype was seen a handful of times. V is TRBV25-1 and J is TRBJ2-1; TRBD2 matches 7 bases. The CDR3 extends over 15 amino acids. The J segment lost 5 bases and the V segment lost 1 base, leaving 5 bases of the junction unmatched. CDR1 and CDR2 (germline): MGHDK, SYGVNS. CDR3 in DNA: TGTGCCAGCAGTGAATTAGAACTAGCGAACAATGAGCAGTTCTTC. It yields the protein CASSELELANNEQFF.

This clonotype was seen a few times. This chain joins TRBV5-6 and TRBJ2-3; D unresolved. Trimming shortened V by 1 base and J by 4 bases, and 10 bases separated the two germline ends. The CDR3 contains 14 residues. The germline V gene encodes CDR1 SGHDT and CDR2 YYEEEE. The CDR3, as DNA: TGTGCCAGCAGCTTGAGGCACAGAGCAGATACGCAGTATTTT. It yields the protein CASSLRHRADTQYF.

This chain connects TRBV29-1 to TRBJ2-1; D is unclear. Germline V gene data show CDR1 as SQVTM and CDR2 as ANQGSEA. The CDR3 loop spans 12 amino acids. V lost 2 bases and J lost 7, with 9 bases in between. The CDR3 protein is CSVEFPGNEQFF. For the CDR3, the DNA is TGCAGCGTTGAATTTCCCGGGAATGAGCAGTTCTTC.

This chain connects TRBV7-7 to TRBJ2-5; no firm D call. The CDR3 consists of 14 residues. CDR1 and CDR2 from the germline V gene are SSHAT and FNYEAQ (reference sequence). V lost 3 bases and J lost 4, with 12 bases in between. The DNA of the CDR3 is TGTGCCAGCAGCTTTACCAACCCCCCAGAGACCCAGTACTTC. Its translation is CASSFTNPPETQYF.

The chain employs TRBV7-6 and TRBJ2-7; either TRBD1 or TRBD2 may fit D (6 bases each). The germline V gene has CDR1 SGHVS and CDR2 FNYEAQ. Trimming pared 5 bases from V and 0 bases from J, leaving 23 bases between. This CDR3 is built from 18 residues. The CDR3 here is CASSPGRWGTSSSYEQYF. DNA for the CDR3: TGTGCCAGCAGCCCAGGGAGGTGGGGGACATCTAGCTCCTACGAGCAGTACTTC.

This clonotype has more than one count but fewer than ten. Written as DNA, the CDR3 is TGTGCCAGCAGCTTAGTGCGGGGAGAAGATACGCAGTATTTT. Its translation is CASSLVRGEDTQYF. The chain joins TRBV7-2 to TRBJ2-3; the D gene is possibly TRBD2 (6 bases). Trimming removed 1 base at V and 5 bases at J, with 10 bases between. CDR1 SGHTA and CDR2 FQGNSA come from the germline V gene. The CDR3 runs 14 residues.

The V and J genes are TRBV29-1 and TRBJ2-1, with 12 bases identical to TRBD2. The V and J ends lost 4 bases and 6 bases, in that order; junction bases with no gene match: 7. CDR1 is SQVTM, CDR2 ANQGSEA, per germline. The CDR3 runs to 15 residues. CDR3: CSVVFPSGRANEQFF. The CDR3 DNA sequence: TGCAGCGTTGTATTTCCTAGCGGGAGGGCCAATGAGCAGTTCTTC.

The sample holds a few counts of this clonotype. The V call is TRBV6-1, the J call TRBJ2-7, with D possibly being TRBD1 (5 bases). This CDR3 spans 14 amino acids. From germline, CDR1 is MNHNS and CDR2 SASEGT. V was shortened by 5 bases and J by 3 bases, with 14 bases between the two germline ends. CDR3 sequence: CASSIQGDGYEQYF. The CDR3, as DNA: TGTGCCAGCAGTATCCAGGGTGACGGCTACGAGCAGTACTTC.

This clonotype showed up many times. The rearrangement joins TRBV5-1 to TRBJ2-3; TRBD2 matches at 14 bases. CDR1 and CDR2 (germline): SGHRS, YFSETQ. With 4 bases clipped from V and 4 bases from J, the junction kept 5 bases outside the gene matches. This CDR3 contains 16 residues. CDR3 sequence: CASSPRTSGGPDTQYF. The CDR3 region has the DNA TGCGCCAGCAGCCCGAGGACTAGCGGGGGGCCAGATACGCAGTATTTT.

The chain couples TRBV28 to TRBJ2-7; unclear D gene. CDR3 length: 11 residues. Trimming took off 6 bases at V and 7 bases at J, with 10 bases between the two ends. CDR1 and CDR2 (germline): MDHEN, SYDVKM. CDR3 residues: CASRQKWEQYF. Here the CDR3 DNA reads TGTGCCAGCAGGCAGAAGTGGGAGCAGTACTTC.

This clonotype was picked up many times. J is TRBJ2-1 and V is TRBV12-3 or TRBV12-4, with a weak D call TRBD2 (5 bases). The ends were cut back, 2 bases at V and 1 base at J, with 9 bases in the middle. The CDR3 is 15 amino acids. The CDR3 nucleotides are TGTGCCAGCAGTTTAAGCGGAGGTTCCTACAATGAGCAGTTCTTC. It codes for CASSLSGGSYNEQFF.